This T cell receptor beta chain appears in the sequencing data of a study of CD4+ T cells in melanoma. CDR3 size: 13 residues. From germline, CDR1 is SEHNR and CDR2 FQNEAQ (reference sequence). V was shortened by 2 bases and J by 3 bases, with 8 bases between the two germline ends. Assay used: immunoSEQ multiplex PCR; TCRdb lists only in-frame clones, some missing. The table includes approximately 6,200 clones, less than 75% detected once. This chain connects TRBV7-9 to TRBJ2-7; D may be TRBD1 or TRBD2 (5 bases each). This receptor was obtained from a human donor with melanoma. Sequencing was performed on cells from a culture (not recorded whether cultured in vitro). The CDR3 loop is CASSLTRGYEQYF. Written as DNA, the CDR3 is TGTGCCAGCAGCTTAACGAGGGGCTACGAGCAGTACTTC.